The 24 T cell receptor beta chains reported below all come from one sample, sequenced in a study of T cells in Graves' hyperthyroidism and ophthalmopathy. Amplified TCR beta CDR3 regions came from RNA transcripts. An initial round of RT-PCR targeting the TCR CDR3 relied on the HTBI primer set. From the multiplex PCR reads, TCRdb called clonotypes with MiXCR, one entry per CDR3 protein. The repertoire includes 350,000 or so distinct CDR3 sequences, 20% to 25% of them detected once, and around 48% sits in the top ten. Sequencing was done on a sample of blood. The receptor set was obtained from a woman between 50 and 59 years old with Graves' hyperthyroidism.

Ten or more counts support this clonotype. The chain is built from TRBV2 and TRBJ1-4, with 7 bases fitting TRBD1. The CDR3 loop spans 15 amino acids. The germline CDR1 and CDR2 sequences are SNHLY and FYNNEI. V shed 6 bases, J shed 4 bases, and the junction held 8 bases outside the gene matches. CDR3 nucleotide sequence: TGTGCCAGCAGAGGCGGGACAGCTAATAATGAAAAACTGTTTTTT. It codes for CASRGGTANNEKLFF.

This clonotype was picked up many times. The rearrangement links TRBV3-1 to TRBJ2-7; the D is unclear. The length of the CDR3 is 11 residues. V lost 1 base and J lost 5, with 3 bases in between. CDR1 is LGHDT, CDR2 YNNKEL, per germline (reference sequence). CDR3 in amino acids: CASSQGDEQYF. Here the CDR3 DNA reads TGTGCCAGCAGCCAAGGCGACGAGCAGTACTTC.

The genes are TRBV6-2 or TRBV6-3 and TRBJ2-2; 7 bases line up with TRBD2. The CDR3 contains 14 residues. Germline V gives CDR1 MNHEY, CDR2 SVGEGT. Unmatched junction bases numbered 12, after V lost 6 bases and J lost 11 bases. The CDR3 DNA follows: TGTGCCAGCAGCCTAGATCGGGGGGAGCCCGAGCTGTTTTTT. This translates into CASSLDRGEPELFF.

This clonotype showed up many times. The CDR3 protein is CASSPISGGLNTGELFF. CDR3 DNA sequence: TGTGCCAGCAGCCCTATTAGCGGGGGCCTTAACACCGGGGAGCTGTTTTTT. V usage is TRBV9 and J usage is TRBJ2-2; TRBD2 agrees at 9 bases. This CDR3 comprises 17 residues. Trimming removed 4 bases from V and 2 bases from J; junction bases left unmatched: 9. Looked up from germline, CDR1 is SGDLS and CDR2 is YYNGEE.

This clonotype has at least ten counts. The rearrangement joins TRBV30 to TRBJ2-2; D perhaps matches TRBD2 (6 bases). This CDR3 comprises 15 residues. The germline CDR1 and CDR2 sequences are GTSNPN and SVGIG (reference sequence). Trimming cost V 2 bases and J 4 bases, with 14 bases left between them. Here the CDR3 reads CAWSMGGGPTGELFF. The CDR3 bases are TGTGCCTGGAGTATGGGGGGTGGACCCACCGGGGAGCTGTTTTTT.

This clonotype was detected a few times. This chain links TRBV20-1 with TRBJ2-5, with 7 bases that match TRBD2. V was clipped by 1 base and J by 5 bases; unmatched bases: 1. Per germline, CDR1 DFQATT and CDR2 SNEGSKA (reference sequence). CDR3 length: 12 residues. The CDR3: CSARVGGETQYF. CDR3 DNA: TGCAGTGCTAGAGTGGGAGGGGAGACCCAGTACTTC.

The chain uses TRBV28 and TRBJ1-2; the D is unclear. CDR1 MDHEN and CDR2 SYDVKM come from the germline V gene. V lost 4 bases and J 8 bases, leaving 11 bases between the germline ends. This CDR3 has 12 amino acids. In nucleotides, the CDR3 is TGTGCCAGCAGTTCTAGCCTCCCGGGCTACACCTTC. Translating gives CASSSSLPGYTF.

This clonotype was recorded many times. The chain has TRBV5-1 and TRBJ1-5; 9 bases fit TRBD1. The CDR3 covers 15 residues. Germline CDR1 SGHRS, CDR2 YFSETQ. J gave up 0 bases and V 7 bases, and 5 bases lay outside the gene matches. The CDR3 loop reads CASRTGANSNQPQHF. The DNA for the CDR3 is TGCGCCAGCCGGACAGGGGCCAATAGCAATCAGCCCCAGCATTTT.

In its sample, this clonotype was seen many times. This chain joins TRBV30 and TRBJ2-3, with D possibly matching TRBD2 (6 bases). There are 13 residues in the CDR3. Germline-derived CDR1 and CDR2 are GTSNPN and SVGIG (reference sequence). The ends were cut back, 6 bases at V and 4 bases at J, with 14 bases in the middle. The CDR3 bases are TGTGCCTGTAAGACTAGTTGGGCAGATACGCAGTATTTT. It encodes CACKTSWADTQYF. The full variable domain, in which reference TRBV30 and TRBJ2-3 provide the parts outside the CDR3, is SQTIHQWPATLVQPVGSPLSLECTVEGTSNPNLYWYRQAAGRGLQLLFYSVGIGQISSEVPQNLSASRPQDRQFILSSKKLLLSDSGFYLCACKTSWADTQYFGPGTRLTVL.

This clonotype was recorded many times. The chain uses TRBV20-1 and TRBJ1-1; no clear D gene. Germline loops: CDR1 DFQATT, CDR2 SNEGSKA (reference sequence). The CDR3 is 11 residues long. V dropped 3 bases and J dropped 8 bases, with 10 bases sitting between them. The CDR3 region is CSASGGTEAFF. CDR3 DNA sequence: TGCAGTGCTAGCGGAGGAACCGAAGCTTTCTTT.

A few counts support this clonotype. This sequence joins TRBV20-1 and TRBJ2-2, with D unclear. Germline V gene data show CDR1 as DFQATT and CDR2 as SNEGSKA (reference sequence). This CDR3 region has 15 residues. Trimming removed 0 bases at V and 2 bases at J, with 10 bases between. The CDR3 loop reads CSARDRIHNTGELFF. CDR3 DNA: TGCAGTGCTAGAGACCGGATCCATAACACCGGGGAGCTGTTTTTT.

This clonotype showed up many times. The chain uses TRBV12-3 or TRBV12-4 and TRBJ1-2, with 11 bases aligning to TRBD1. This CDR3 spans 18 amino acids. Losses at the gene ends were 4 bases for V and 8 bases for J; bases not matched to a gene: 18. For the CDR3, the DNA is TGTGCCAGCAGTTCACCAAAAAGAATCCGGACAGGGGGCCAGGGCTACACCTTC. Protein: CASSSPKRIRTGGQGYTF.

The chain employs TRBV19 and TRBJ2-7; D may be TRBD2 (6 bases). Trimming removed 9 bases from V and 5 bases from J, with 11 bases in between. This CDR3 is 11 amino acids long. Germline V gene sequence: CDR1 LNHDA, CDR2 SQIVND (reference sequence). The CDR3 DNA follows: TGTGCCAGCGGACTAATCAACGAGCAGTACTTC. Its protein is CASGLINEQYF.

This clonotype was detected many times. The chain employs TRBV5-6 and TRBJ2-4; the D gene is possibly TRBD2 (5 bases). V was trimmed by 2 bases and J by 9 bases, leaving 12 bases between them. The germline CDR1 and CDR2 sequences are SGHDT and YYEEEE. This CDR3 is 13 amino acids long. CDR3 amino acids: CASSFLLAGIQYF. The CDR3 nucleotides are TGTGCCAGCAGCTTCCTCTTGGCGGGCATTCAGTACTTC.

In regard to this clonotype: This may be a read error, as it is one base from a much larger clone. The chain joins TRBV18 to TRBJ1-2; D ambiguous. The germline V gene encodes CDR1 KGHSH and CDR2 LQKENI. The CDR3 consists of 13 residues. The V end lost 7 bases, the J end lost 7 bases, and 16 bases lay between the germline ends. CDR3 nucleotide sequence: TGTGCCAGCTTACCGTCGACACTTATTGGCTACACCTTC. Its protein product is CASLPSTLIGYTF.

There are many counts of this clonotype. The J gene is TRBJ2-2, the V gene TRBV7-2, with 12 bases matching TRBD2. V was clipped by 6 bases and J by 4 bases; unmatched bases: 3. The CDR3 runs 15 residues. CDR1 is SGHTA, CDR2 FQGNSA, per germline. The CDR3 bases are TGTGCCAGCAGACTAGCGGGGGGTTCCACCGGGGAGCTGTTTTTT. It specifies CASRLAGGSTGELFF. The complete variable domain, with remaining parts taken from reference TRBV7-2 and TRBJ2-2, reads GAGVSQSPSNKVTEKGKDVELRCDPISGHTALYWYRQSLGQGLEFLIYFQGNSAPDKSGLPSDRFSAERTGGSVSTLTIQRTQQEDSAVYLCASRLAGGSTGELFFGEGSRLTVL.

This clonotype was observed at least ten times. The genes are TRBV4-2 and TRBJ2-7; 7 bases line up with TRBD2. The ends lost 4 bases at V and 5 bases at J; junction bases unmatched: 14. From germline, CDR1 is LGHNA and CDR2 YNFKEQ. This CDR3 comprises 16 residues. The CDR3 region is CASSRAGLSIRDEQYF. CDR3 DNA: TGTGCCAGCAGCCGGGCGGGACTATCAATCAGAGACGAGCAGTACTTC.

This clonotype occurred many times. The chain recombines TRBV6-1 with TRBJ1-6; 7 nucleotides agree with TRBD1. The germline gives CDR1 MNHNS, CDR2 SASEGT. V was pared by 2 bases and J by 9 bases, with 13 bases of the junction left unmatched. The CDR3 consists of 17 residues. The CDR3 protein is CASSERSMTGKFSPLHF. The CDR3 DNA follows: TGTGCCAGCAGTGAAAGGTCGATGACAGGGAAATTTTCACCCCTCCACTTT.

In its sample, this clonotype was seen a few times. The chain employs TRBV7-2 and TRBJ2-7; D call uncertain. The germline gives CDR1 SGHTA, CDR2 FQGNSA. The CDR3 is made up of 15 amino acids. Trimming shortened V by 0 bases and J by 2 bases, and 11 bases separated the two germline ends. This CDR3 is CASSLARQRAYEQYF. CDR3 sequence (DNA): TGTGCCAGCAGCTTAGCGAGGCAGCGTGCCTACGAGCAGTACTTC.

This clonotype was seen a few times. The rearrangement joins TRBV19 to TRBJ2-1, with TRBD1 matching 9 bases. Germline-derived CDR1 and CDR2 are LNHDA and SQIVND (reference sequence). CDR3 length: 15 residues. The junction had 5 bases not matched to a gene; V was cut back by 4 bases and J by 4 bases. DNA of the CDR3: TGTGCCAGTAGTACAAGGACAGGGGTATACAATGAGCAGTTCTTC. Translating it yields CASSTRTGVYNEQFF.

This clonotype was seen repeatedly, ten times or more. V usage is TRBV12-3 or TRBV12-4 and J usage is TRBJ1-1; D call uncertain. The germline V and J ends were trimmed by 5 bases and 11 bases, with 9 bases remaining between them. The CDR3 has 10 residues. CDR3 amino acids: CASSKRLAFF. CDR3 bases: TGTGCCAGCAGTAAACGATTGGCTTTCTTT.

In its sample, this clonotype was seen many times. V gene TRBV30 combines with J gene TRBJ2-2, with a tentative D call TRBD1 (5 bases). Germline CDR1 and CDR2: GTSNPN and SVGIG (reference sequence). There are 14 residues in the CDR3. Trimming cost V 2 bases and J 2 bases, with 9 bases left between them. CDR3 bases: TGTGCCTGGAGTCCCAGGGAAAACACCGGGGAGCTGTTTTTT. It yields the protein CAWSPRENTGELFF.

This clonotype was seen a handful of times. The rearrangement links TRBV20-1 to TRBJ2-1; TRBD2 agrees at 10 bases. With V trimmed by 2 bases and J by 10 bases, 8 bases remained unmatched. The CDR3 runs to 14 residues. Germline CDR1 reads DFQATT; CDR2 reads SNEGSKA (reference sequence). The chain's CDR3 is CSARILAGLGEQFF. CDR3 bases: TGCAGTGCTAGAATACTAGCGGGGCTAGGGGAGCAGTTCTTC.

This clonotype was found many times. V and J are TRBV2 and TRBJ1-5, with D perhaps matching TRBD1 (5 bases). The CDR3 covers 13 residues. Germline loops: CDR1 SNHLY, CDR2 FYNNEI. V lost 3 bases to trimming and J lost 4 bases, with 7 bases between them. CDR3 sequence: CASSDGGNQPQHF. The CDR3 DNA sequence: TGTGCCAGCAGTGACGGGGGGAATCAGCCCCAGCATTTT.